The 21 T cell receptor beta chains reported below all come from one sample, sequenced in a study of post-analysis software for immune sequencing data. Study results and caveats: The study found TRBV5-6, TRBV5-1 and TRBV20-1 among 4 or 5 TRBV segments more frequent in patients than controls.

TCR beta cDNA libraries had unique molecular identifiers. TCRdb independently ran MiXCR on the PCR reads; one entry per CDR3 protein. Altogether 350,000 to 500,000 distinct CDR3 sequences are present, roughly 40% being singletons, with the ten largest covering 7.6%. No antigen has been assigned to these receptors. Sequencing was done on a sample of blood. All receptors derive from a girl aged 2-10 years with multiple sclerosis.

The table lists this clonotype with a few counts. The gene calls are TRBV20-1 and TRBJ2-1; D is unresolved. The CDR3 consists of 14 residues. V was trimmed by 0 bases and J by 8 bases, leaving 14 bases between them. Germline assignment: CDR1 DFQATT and CDR2 SNEGSKA (reference sequence). For the CDR3, the DNA is TGCAGTGCTAGAGATCGAGTAGGATGGGATGAGCAGTTCTTC. It translates to CSARDRVGWDEQFF.

This chain uses TRBV6-6 with TRBJ1-2, with 7 bases aligning to TRBD1. Germline V gives CDR1 MNHNY, CDR2 SVGAGI (reference sequence). Trimming took 0 bases from V and 4 from J; bases not matched to a gene: 2. The CDR3 consists of 14 residues. CDR3 sequence reads: CASSYSGQSYGYTF. The CDR3 DNA sequence: TGTGCCAGCAGTTACTCGGGACAGAGCTATGGCTACACCTTC.

This chain uses TRBV20-1 with TRBJ2-1; 11 bases are a match to TRBD2. V lost 1 base to trimming and J lost 5 bases; unmatched junction nucleotides: 4. The CDR3 runs to 15 residues. The germline CDR1 and CDR2 sequences are DFQATT and SNEGSKA (reference sequence). CDR3 in amino acids: CSARGLGLADNEQFF. CDR3 nucleotide sequence: TGCAGTGCTAGAGGACTGGGACTAGCGGACAATGAGCAGTTCTTC.

This chain links TRBV28 with TRBJ2-5, with 10 bases lining up with TRBD1. V gave up 6 bases and J gave up 5 bases; unmatched junction bases: 9. CDR3 length equals 15 residues. CDR1 MDHEN and CDR2 SYDVKM come from the germline V gene. The CDR3 protein is CASSLGTGAFETQYF. CDR3 nucleotides: TGTGCCAGCAGCCTTGGGACAGGGGCATTTGAGACCCAGTACTTC. The full variable domain, completed using reference TRBV28 and TRBJ2-5, is DVKVTQSSRYLVKRTGEKVFLECVQDMDHENMFWYRQDPGLGLRLIYFSYDVKMKEKGDIPEGYSVSREKKERFSLILESASTNQTSMYLCASSLGTGAFETQYFGPGTRLLVL.

The chain joins TRBV29-1 to TRBJ1-2, with D possibly TRBD1 on 6 matching bases. The CDR3 is 15 residues long. The V gene lost 3 bases and the J gene lost 3 bases, with 17 bases spanning the gap. The germline CDR1 and CDR2 sequences are SQVTM and ANQGSEA. The CDR3 protein is CSVDGKVQGYYGYTF. CDR3 coding DNA: TGCAGCGTTGATGGAAAGGTACAGGGATACTATGGCTACACCTTC.

This clonotype was counted a few times. The chain is built from TRBV28 and TRBJ2-7; the D gene could be TRBD1 or TRBD2 (5 bases each). Deletions cut 3 bases from V and 2 bases from J, with 17 bases between. Germline CDR1 is MDHEN and CDR2 is SYDVKM. The CDR3 runs 16 residues. DNA for the CDR3: TGTGCCAGCAGTTTCACCGGCAGGGAGTTCGCCTACGAGCAGTACTTC. The encoded protein is CASSFTGREFAYEQYF.

In this sample, this clonotype turned up many times. The chain carries TRBV29-1 and TRBJ2-7; 14 bases line up with TRBD2. Germline V lookup: CDR1 SQVTM, CDR2 ANQGSEA. The CDR3 is 14 residues long. After removal of 6 bases from V and 4 bases from J, the junction contained 5 bases not matched to a gene. Here the CDR3 DNA reads TGCAGCGTCGCCGGGACTAGCGGGGGTTACGAGCAGTACTTC. Its protein is CSVAGTSGGYEQYF.

CDR3 sequence (DNA): TGCAGTGCTAGGGGAAAGCGGGATAGCTCCTACGAGCAGTACTTC. This encodes CSARGKRDSSYEQYF. V is TRBV20-1 and J is TRBJ2-7; TRBD2 matches at 7 bases. Germline values: CDR1 DFQATT, CDR2 SNEGSKA (reference sequence). The CDR3 runs 15 residues. Trimming removed 3 bases from V and 0 bases from J; junction bases left unmatched: 8.

The chain has TRBV7-9 and TRBJ2-5, with D unclear. Trimming cost V 2 bases and J 2 bases, with 6 bases left between them. Germline lookup yields CDR1 SEHNR and CDR2 FQNEAQ (reference sequence). The CDR3 spans 13 residues. The CDR3 nucleotides are TGTGCCAGCAGCTTAAGGAGTCAAGAGACCCAGTACTTC. Its translation is CASSLRSQETQYF.

The V call is TRBV20-1, the J call TRBJ1-2; the match to TRBD1 covers 7 bases. The V gene's germline CDR1 is DFQATT and CDR2 SNEGSKA (reference sequence). The CDR3 runs 16 residues. V shed 5 bases and J 6 bases; nucleotides not matched to a gene: 18. CDR3 amino acids: CSASPTGISGEDGYTF. DNA for the CDR3: TGCAGTGCTTCCCCGACAGGGATAAGTGGGGAGGATGGCTACACCTTC.

This rearrangement joins TRBV28 to TRBJ2-6; D is possibly TRBD1 (6 bases). CDR3 length: 16 amino acids. Looked up from germline, CDR1 is MDHEN and CDR2 is SYDVKM. Trimming shortened V by 5 bases and J by 0 bases, and 11 bases separated the two germline ends. The CDR3 nucleotides read TGTGCCAGCAGTGCGGACAGTTACTCTGGGGCCAACGTCCTGACTTTC. Translation: CASSADSYSGANVLTF.

The chain couples TRBV2 to TRBJ2-3; D not resolved. CDR1 is SNHLY and CDR2 is FYNNEI in the germline V gene. This CDR3 is 13 amino acids long. V lost 2 bases and J lost 9, with 12 bases in between. The CDR3: CASSESEVQTQYF. CDR3 bases: TGTGCCAGCAGTGAATCCGAGGTTCAAACGCAGTATTTT.

This clonotype occurred a few times. The rearrangement links TRBV20-1 to TRBJ1-6; D uncertain. Germline V gene lookup returns CDR1 DFQATT and CDR2 SNEGSKA (reference sequence). Trimming cost V 4 bases and J 0 bases, with 10 bases left between them. The CDR3 sequence is 15 residues long. The CDR3 loop is CSATAASSYNSPLHF. The DNA of the CDR3 is TGCAGTGCTACGGCGGCGAGCTCCTATAATTCACCCCTCCACTTT.

This clonotype came up a few times. This sequence joins TRBV7-9 and TRBJ2-7, with TRBD2 matching 8 bases. J was trimmed by 3 bases and V by 0 bases; bases with no gene match: 4. The CDR3 length is 15 residues. Germline V gene data show CDR1 as SEHNR and CDR2 as FQNEAQ (reference sequence). CDR3 nucleotide sequence: TGTGCCAGCAGCTTAGCCAGCGGGAGTCGCTACGAGCAGTACTTC. Its protein product is CASSLASGSRYEQYF.

CDR3: CSAKDPRQQYNEQFF. Here the CDR3 DNA reads TGCAGTGCTAAGGACCCCCGACAGCAATACAATGAGCAGTTCTTC. The chain links TRBV20-1 to TRBJ2-1; TRBD1 is a possible D gene (5 bases). The ends were cut back, 4 bases at V and 4 bases at J, with 17 bases in the middle. The germline V gene encodes CDR1 DFQATT and CDR2 SNEGSKA (reference sequence). The CDR3 loop spans 15 amino acids.

In this sample, this clonotype turned up once. This chain links TRBV12-5 with TRBJ2-7; TRBD2 aligns across 7 bases. Germline V gene sequence: CDR1 LGHNT, CDR2 FRNRAP. The CDR3 sequence is 15 residues long. With V trimmed by 6 bases and J by 6 bases, 14 bases remained unmatched. CDR3 residues: CASGDPAGDSLEQYF. CDR3 nucleotide sequence: TGTGCTAGTGGCGACCCCGCGGGAGATTCTCTCGAGCAGTACTTC.

There are a few counts of this clonotype. The chain carries TRBV28 and TRBJ2-7; maybe TRBD2 (6 bases). Germline V gene data show CDR1 as MDHEN and CDR2 as SYDVKM. The length of the CDR3 is 15 residues. With 10 bases removed from V and 2 bases from J, the gap between germline ends came to 21 bases. CDR3 DNA sequence: TGTGCCACCGATGCGGGGAGAGGCAGGGCCTACGAGCAGTACTTC. Protein product: CATDAGRGRAYEQYF.

This clonotype was found a few times. V usage is TRBV20-1 and J usage is TRBJ2-7; no reliable D call. Per germline, CDR1 DFQATT and CDR2 SNEGSKA (reference sequence). With 3 bases removed from V and 0 bases from J, the gap between germline ends came to 9 bases. CDR3 length: 13 amino acids. The CDR3 DNA reads as TGCAGTGCTAGGACTCCCAGCTCCTACGAGCAGTACTTC. It encodes CSARTPSSYEQYF.

This clonotype has only a few counts. The rearrangement uses TRBV5-6 and TRBJ2-1; no reliable D call. The V gene's germline CDR1 is SGHDT and CDR2 YYEEEE. The V end was cut by 0 bases, the J end by 0 bases, with 10 bases between. The CDR3 covers 16 residues. CDR3: CASSLARISSYNEQFF. DNA for the CDR3: TGTGCCAGCAGCTTGGCTCGAATCAGCTCCTACAATGAGCAGTTCTTC.

At least ten counts were recorded for this clonotype. J is TRBJ2-1 and V is TRBV5-6; D uncertain. Germline CDR1 and CDR2: SGHDT and YYEEEE. The CDR3 totals 11 residues. V was shortened by 0 bases and J by 5 bases, with 0 bases between the two germline ends. The CDR3 spells CASSLDNEQFF. Written as DNA, the CDR3 is TGTGCCAGCAGCTTGGACAATGAGCAGTTCTTC.

The rearrangement joins TRBV6-5 to TRBJ1-1, with a weak D call TRBD1 (5 bases). The ends were cut back, 6 bases at V and 3 bases at J, with 17 bases in the middle. The CDR3 is 15 residues long. In germline, CDR1 is MNHEY, CDR2 SVGAGI. The CDR3 loop reads CASSLSRGGYTEAFF. The DNA of the CDR3 is TGTGCCAGCAGCCTTAGTAGGGGAGGGTACACTGAAGCTTTCTTT.